The rows below give T cell receptor beta chains drawn from one sample of a study of shared clonotypes between healthy human individuals. Clones were read by immunoSEQ multiplex PCR, and TCRdb kept only the in-frame ones, dropping some. The sample carries 550,000 to 800,000 clones, 90% recorded once. Sample: memory CD8+ T cells from PBMCs. These receptors all stem from a man aged 18-30 years in good health. Some clones in this sample may be carry-over from other donors' samples. Each CDR3 is given with its conserved first and last residue. D genes are given only for firm matches. Expanded clones are given a class, and other clones once, few, many or no size at all.

d_call	v_call	j_call	cdr3_length	clone_size	cdr3_aa	cdr3_nt
TRBD1	TRBV27	TRBJ1-5	14	NA	CASGAGGNNQPQHF	TGTGCCAGCGGGGCAGGGGGTAACAATCAGCCCCAGCATTTT
TRBD2	TRBV7-9	TRBJ2-7	13	NA	CASSLIGEGEQYF	TGTGCCAGCAGCTTAATCGGGGAGGGCGAGCAGTACTTC
NA	TRBV6-6	TRBJ1-4	16	NA	CASSYSSGGYGEKLFF	TGTGCCAGCAGTTACTCGTCGGGGGGTTATGGTGAAAAACTGTTTTTT
NA	TRBV6-5	TRBJ1-1	14	once	CASRPGLMNTEAFF	TGTGCCAGCAGACCGGGCCTGATGAACACTGAAGCTTTCTTT
NA	TRBV27	TRBJ2-3	16	NA	CASSLSWLANTDTQYF	TGTGCCAGCAGTTTATCGTGGCTAGCGAACACAGATACGCAGTATTTT
NA	TRBV27	TRBJ2-1	14	NA	CASSLRRVSNEQFF	TGTGCCAGCAGTTTAAGGAGAGTCTCCAATGAGCAGTTCTTC
NA	TRBV10-3	TRBJ1-1	16	NA	CAISESPGDRNTEAFF	TGTGCCATCAGTGAGTCGCCAGGGGATAGGAACACTGAAGCTTTCTTT
NA	TRBV11-2	TRBJ1-2	16	NA	CASSLDSSGPLYGYTF	TGTGCCAGCAGCTTAGATTCGTCAGGGCCCCTCTATGGCTACACCTTC
NA	TRBV9	TRBJ2-7	14	NA	CASSVDGSTYEQYF	TGTGCCAGCAGCGTAGACGGCAGCACCTACGAGCAGTACTTC
NA	TRBV6-6	TRBJ1-1	15	few	CASSQGRGGNTEAFF	TGTGCCAGCAGCCAAGGACGTGGAGGGAACACTGAAGCTTTCTTT
NA	TRBV18	TRBJ2-3	17	NA	CASSPVPRGSSTDTQYF	TGTGCCAGCTCACCAGTCCCTAGGGGGTCTAGCACAGATACGCAGTATTTT
TRBD1	TRBV15	TRBJ1-5	13	NA	CATSPDRVQPQHF	TGTGCCACCAGCCCCGACAGGGTTCAGCCCCAGCATTTT
NA	TRBV29-1	TRBJ2-7	13	once	CSVRAPPFYEQYF	TGCAGCGTAAGGGCTCCGCCTTTCTACGAGCAGTACTTC
TRBD2	TRBV7-8	TRBJ2-3	16	NA	CASSTPLAGGPDTQYF	TGTGCCAGCAGCACTCCACTAGCGGGAGGCCCAGATACGCAGTATTTT
TRBD1	TRBV28	TRBJ1-2	13	NA	CASDRTGSYGYTF	TGTGCCAGCGATAGGACAGGTAGCTATGGCTACACCTTC
NA	TRBV13	TRBJ1-2	14	NA	CASHQEGGNYGYTF	TGTGCCTCTCACCAGGAGGGAGGGAACTATGGCTACACCTTC
TRBD1	TRBV4-3	TRBJ2-1	17	NA	CASSQDRQGAYYNEQFF	TGCGCCAGCAGCCAAGACCGACAGGGTGCCTACTACAATGAGCAGTTCTTC
NA	TRBV27	TRBJ1-5	17	NA	CASSYPSRVSREQPQHF	TGTGCCAGCAGTTACCCTTCTAGAGTCAGCCGGGAGCAGCCCCAGCATTTT
NA	TRBV9	TRBJ2-1	15	NA	CASSVGRTSLNEQFF	TGTGCCAGCAGCGTAGGTCGTACTAGCCTCAATGAGCAGTTCTTC
NA	TRBV6-5	TRBJ1-1	13	NA	CASSSPWAAEAFF	TGTGCCAGCAGTTCCCCATGGGCGGCTGAAGCTTTCTTT
NA	TRBV5-1	TRBJ2-1	12	NA	CASSLVVYEQFF	TGCGCCAGCAGCTTGGTGGTGTATGAGCAGTTCTTC
NA	TRBV6-6	TRBJ2-5	15	NA	CASSYSFATQETQYF	TGTGCCAGCAGTTACAGCTTCGCGACCCAAGAGACCCAGTACTTC
TRBD1	TRBV6-6	TRBJ2-7	16	NA	CASSYSPGGVPYEQYF	TGTGCCAGCAGTTACTCCCCAGGGGGCGTTCCCTACGAGCAGTACTTC
NA	TRBV7-9	TRBJ2-7	12	NA	CASSPDTDEQYF	TGTGCCAGCAGCCCCGACACAGACGAGCAGTACTTC
NA	TRBV2	TRBJ1-2	11	NA	CASSESGGYTF	TGTGCCAGCAGTGAATCGGGGGGCTACACCTTC
NA	TRBV4-1	TRBJ2-1	14	NA	CASSSMELYNEQFF	TGCGCCAGCAGTTCAATGGAACTATACAATGAGCAGTTCTTC
NA	TRBV6-5	TRBJ2-5	12	NA	CASSQDLQTQYF	TGTGCCAGCAGCCAAGATTTACAGACCCAGTACTTC
NA	TRBV30	TRBJ1-2	13	few	CAWRTQGAYGYTF	TGTGCCTGGAGGACTCAGGGAGCCTATGGCTACACCTTC
TRBD2	TRBV7-8	TRBJ2-1	14	NA	CASGRTSGYNEQFF	TGTGCCAGCGGCCGGACTAGCGGGTACAATGAGCAGTTCTTC
NA	TRBV6-5	TRBJ2-1	15	NA	CASSTDLSSYNEQFF	TGTGCCAGCAGTACTGACCTAAGCTCCTACAATGAGCAGTTCTTC
TRBD1	TRBV15	TRBJ2-6	18	NA	CATSRDLGQLAGANVLTF	TGTGCCACCAGCAGAGATTTGGGACAGCTCGCAGGGGCCAACGTCCTGACTTTC
NA	TRBV7-6	TRBJ2-7	13	NA	CASSAGPIYEQYF	TGTGCCAGCAGCGCCGGGCCGATCTACGAGCAGTACTTC
NA	TRBV7-8	TRBJ2-1	14	NA	CASSYRDAYNEQFF	TGTGCCAGCAGCTACCGGGACGCCTACAATGAGCAGTTCTTC
TRBD2	TRBV18	TRBJ2-7	16	NA	CASSPPGLAGVYEQYF	TGTGCCAGCTCACCCCCGGGACTAGCGGGAGTGTACGAGCAGTACTTC
NA	TRBV28	TRBJ1-5	14	NA	CASSLGESNQPQHF	TGTGCCAGCAGTTTGGGGGAAAGCAATCAGCCCCAGCATTTT
TRBD2	TRBV28	TRBJ2-5	17	NA	CASSFPGEGKYQETQYF	TGTGCCAGCAGTTTCCCCGGGGAGGGGAAGTACCAAGAGACCCAGTACTTC
NA	TRBV27	TRBJ2-2	12	NA	CASSFLGGELFF	TGTGCCAGCAGTTTTCTGGGCGGGGAGCTGTTTTTT
NA	TRBV28	TRBJ2-7	14	NA	CASSLRGGAREQYF	TGTGCCAGCAGTTTACGGGGTGGGGCACGCGAGCAGTACTTC
NA	TRBV9	TRBJ2-7	13	NA	CASSASGEYEQYF	TGTGCCAGCAGCGCGTCGGGGGAGTACGAGCAGTACTTC
NA	TRBV11-3	TRBJ2-1	15	NA	CASSQGPTRYNEQFF	TGTGCCAGCTCCCAAGGTCCGACCCGCTACAATGAGCAGTTCTTC
TRBD1	TRBV15	TRBJ2-7	14	once	CATSSGTGTYEQYF	TGTGCCACCAGCAGCGGGACAGGGACGTACGAGCAGTACTTC
NA	TRBV29-1	TRBJ1-1	13	few	CSAADSPNTEAFF	TGCAGCGCCGCAGACAGCCCGAACACTGAAGCTTTCTTT
TRBD2	TRBV9	TRBJ2-1	18	NA	CASSVEASGRAPNNEQFF	TGTGCCAGCAGCGTAGAGGCTAGCGGGAGGGCCCCCAACAATGAGCAGTTCTTC
NA	TRBV27	TRBJ2-7	15	NA	CASSSRLGGTYEQYF	TGTGCCAGCAGTTCAAGACTTGGGGGGACCTACGAGCAGTACTTC
NA	TRBV6-4	TRBJ2-3	14	NA	CASRQASHTDTQYF	TGTGCCAGTCGACAGGCTTCGCACACAGATACGCAGTATTTT